These 19 T cell receptor beta chains originate from one sample sequenced in a study of blood T cell repertoires in COVID-19. TCRdb keeps only in-frame clones here, not all; method: immunoSEQ multiplex PCR. The sample carries about 87,000 clones, 80% to 90% recorded once. What was sequenced was peripheral blood. The receptors stem from a woman of 80 years or more with active COVID-19.

This clone appeared a single time. The chain links TRBV13 to TRBJ1-3, with TRBD1 identical over 7 bases. CDR1 is PRHDT, CDR2 FYEKMQ, per germline (reference sequence). The junction had 2 bases not matched to a gene; V was cut back by 3 bases and J by 0 bases. This CDR3 is 15 amino acids long. The CDR3 here is CASSLGQISGNTIYF. CDR3 coding DNA: TGTGCCAGCAGCTTGGGACAGATCTCTGGAAACACCATATATTTT.

This clone appeared a single time. The chain combines TRBV7-3 with TRBJ2-3; TRBD1 matches at 7 bases. Germline lookup yields CDR1 SGHTA and CDR2 FQGTGA. After removal of 4 bases from V and 2 bases from J, the junction contained 6 bases not matched to a gene. The CDR3 sequence is 15 residues long. This chain's CDR3 is CASSSTGTDTDTQYF. In DNA, the CDR3 is TGTGCCAGCAGCTCGACAGGGACGGACACAGATACGCAGTATTTT.

This clone showed up just once. The chain links TRBV7-9 to TRBJ1-2; D gene uncertain. Trimming took 9 bases from V and 8 from J, leaving 19 bases between them. The CDR3 loop spans 13 amino acids. Per germline, CDR1 SEHNR and CDR2 FQNEAQ (reference sequence). CDR3 DNA sequence: TGTGCCAGTCTCGGGAGTTCCGGGCGGGGCTACACCTTC. It encodes CASLGSSGRGYTF. Looking up the rest from reference TRBV7-9 and TRBJ1-2 gives the full variable domain: DTGVSQNPRHKITKRGQNVTFRCDPISEHNRLYWYRQTLGQGPEFLTYFQNEAQLEKSRLLSDRFSAERPKGSFSTLEIQRTEQGDSAMYLCASLGSSGRGYTFGSGTRLTVV.

This clone has a handful of counts. Other DNA sequences in the same sample also yield this CDR3. This sequence joins TRBV7-2 and TRBJ2-3; 10 bases map to TRBD2. Looked up from germline, CDR1 is SGHTA and CDR2 is FQGNSA. With V trimmed by 5 bases and J by 1 base, 3 bases remained unmatched. This CDR3 region has 15 residues. CDR3 DNA: TGTGCCAGCAGCCCCGGGACTAGCGGCACAGATACGCAGTATTTT. Translation gives CASSPGTSGTDTQYF.

This rearrangement joins TRBV3-1 (or the pseudogene TRBV3-2) to TRBJ2-3; no definite D call. Germline V lookup: CDR1 LGHDT, CDR2 YNNKEL (reference sequence). V was cut by 2 bases and J by 4 bases, with 7 bases left in between. The CDR3 totals 13 residues. Written as DNA, the CDR3 is TGTGCCAGCAGCCAATCGTCGGCAGATACGCAGTATTTT. The encoded protein is CASSQSSADTQYF.

The rearrangement uses TRBV10-3 and TRBJ1-3; the D gene is possibly TRBD1 (5 bases). V gave up 3 bases and J gave up 4 bases, with 16 bases separating them. The CDR3 has 16 amino acids. CDR1 and CDR2 from the germline V gene are ENHRY and SYGVKD. In nucleotides, the CDR3 is TGTGCCATCAGTGACACAGGTGTACGCTCAGGAAACACCATATATTTT. Protein sequence: CAISDTGVRSGNTIYF.

The chain joins TRBV3-1 (or the pseudogene TRBV3-2) to TRBJ2-1; TRBD2 matches 9 bases. CDR1 LGHDT and CDR2 YNNKEL come from the germline V gene (reference sequence). CDR3 length equals 19 residues. J lost 0 bases, V lost 2 bases, and 11 bases had no gene match. CDR3 region: CASSQFYGTSLLSYNEQFF. In DNA form, the CDR3 reads TGTGCCAGCAGCCAATTCTACGGGACTAGCTTACTCTCCTACAATGAGCAGTTCTTC.

V gene TRBV11-3 combines with J gene TRBJ2-1, with 9 bases that match TRBD2. Per the germline V gene, CDR1 is SGHNT and CDR2 is YENEEA. This CDR3 comprises 13 residues. The trim removed 3 bases at V and 12 bases at J, leaving 6 bases unmatched. The CDR3 sequence is CASSLVSSGAQFF. CDR3 nucleotide sequence: TGTGCCAGCAGCTTGGTCTCTAGCGGGGCGCAGTTCTTC. Supplemented by reference TRBV11-3 and TRBJ2-1, the full variable domain reads EAGVVQSPRYKIIEKKQPVAFWCNPISGHNTLYWYLQNLGQGPELLIRYENEEAVDDSQLPKDRFSAERLKGVDSTLKIQPAELGDSAVYLCASSLVSSGAQFFGPGTRLTVL.

The chain combines TRBV7-9 with TRBJ1-1; 7 nucleotides line up with TRBD1. The length of the CDR3 is 14 residues. CDR1 is SEHNR and CDR2 is FQNEAQ in the germline V gene (reference sequence). Trimming took 5 bases from V and 0 from J; bases not matched to a gene: 3. CDR3 sequence reads: CASSQGGLNTEAFF. The CDR3 DNA reads as TGTGCCAGCAGCCAAGGGGGCCTGAACACTGAAGCTTTCTTT.

The chain recombines TRBV27 with TRBJ1-2; TRBD1 agrees at 9 bases. Germline V gene sequence: CDR1 MNHEY, CDR2 SMNVEV (reference sequence). The CDR3 runs 17 residues. Germline trimming cut 5 bases from V and 3 bases from J; bases unmatched to any gene: 13. The CDR3 loop is CASSRSGTGFPYYGYTF. CDR3 sequence (DNA): TGTGCCAGCAGTCGCTCCGGGACAGGGTTCCCATACTATGGCTACACCTTC.

The chain has TRBV11-2 and TRBJ2-6; TRBD1 agrees at 8 bases. This CDR3 region has 18 residues. The germline V gene encodes CDR1 SGHAT and CDR2 FQNNGV. The J segment lost 0 bases and the V segment lost 0 bases, leaving 4 bases of the junction unmatched. CDR3 sequence (DNA): TGTGCCAGCAGCTTAGAGGGACAGGCTTTCTCTGGGGCCAACGTCCTGACTTTC. It codes for CASSLEGQAFSGANVLTF.

The chain uses TRBV28 and TRBJ2-3, with 7 bases lining up with TRBD2. There are 18 residues in the CDR3. The junction had 15 bases not matched to a gene; V was cut back by 4 bases and J by 2 bases. Germline V gene lookup returns CDR1 MDHEN and CDR2 SYDVKM. In DNA, the CDR3 is TGTGCCAGCAGTTCCCGCCCCAATCTAGCGGAACTCACAGATACGCAGTATTTT. Translation: CASSSRPNLAELTDTQYF.

This clone has a single count. The rearrangement links TRBV20-1 to TRBJ2-7; no clear D gene. The germline CDR1 and CDR2 sequences are DFQATT and SNEGSKA (reference sequence). Trimming left V 3 bases short and J 4 bases short, with 13 bases between. This CDR3 has 13 amino acids. In DNA, the CDR3 is TGCAGTGCTAGTGCAGGCAACAATTACGAGCAGTACTTC. Protein product: CSASAGNNYEQYF.

This clone showed up just once. The chain joins TRBV2 to TRBJ2-3, with D possibly matching TRBD2 (5 bases). V was shortened by 6 bases and J by 3 bases, with 10 bases between the two germline ends. This CDR3 is built from 13 residues. Germline CDR1 SNHLY, CDR2 FYNNEI. CDR3 DNA sequence: TGTGCCAGCAGGGGCGAGGGTACAGATACGCAGTATTTT. Translating gives CASRGEGTDTQYF. The full variable domain, in which reference TRBV2 and TRBJ2-3 provide the parts outside the CDR3, is EPEVTQTPSHQVTQMGQEVILRCVPISNHLYFYWYRQILGQKVEFLVSFYNNEISEKSEIFDDQFSVERPDGSNFTLKIRSTKLEDSAMYFCASRGEGTDTQYFGPGTRLTVL.

The chain recombines TRBV11-2 with TRBJ1-1; 9 positions agree with TRBD1. Trimming cost V 5 bases and J 4 bases; bases outside gene matches: 8. The CDR3 length is 15 residues. Germline V gene sequence: CDR1 SGHAT, CDR2 FQNNGV. CDR3 in amino acids: CASSATTGGGTEAFF. The CDR3 DNA reads as TGTGCCAGCAGCGCCACGACAGGGGGGGGCACTGAAGCTTTCTTT. The full variable domain, with the rest looked up from reference TRBV11-2 and TRBJ1-1, is EAGVAQSPRYKIIEKRQSVAFWCNPISGHATLYWYQQILGQGPKLLIQFQNNGVVDDSQLPKDRFSAERLKGVDSTLKIQPAKLEDSAVYLCASSATTGGGTEAFFGQGTRLTVV.

The V call is TRBV28, the J call TRBJ1-5; weak D call: TRBD1 (6 bases). Trimming stripped 4 bases from V and 7 bases from J, with 20 bases between. Germline CDR1 is MDHEN and CDR2 is SYDVKM. The CDR3 has 16 amino acids. In nucleotides, the CDR3 is TGTGCCAGCAGTTCCCCCGCTACAGGGAAGGGACAGCCCCAGCATTTT. It translates to CASSSPATGKGQPQHF.

The chain uses TRBV24-1 and TRBJ2-3; TRBD1 matches 8 bases. The CDR3 sequence is 16 residues long. The germline V gene encodes CDR1 KGHDR and CDR2 SFDVKD. Germline trimming cut 3 bases from V and 2 bases from J; bases unmatched to any gene: 6. As DNA, the CDR3 is TGTGCCACCAGTGATCCGAGACAGGGGTCCACAGATACGCAGTATTTT. The encoded protein is CATSDPRQGSTDTQYF.

The chain carries TRBV19 and TRBJ2-1, with D possibly TRBD1 on 6 matching bases. The CDR3 is 14 residues long. The V and J ends lost 6 bases and 4 bases respectively, with 13 bases between them. From germline, CDR1 is LNHDA and CDR2 SQIVND (reference sequence). CDR3 nucleotides: TGTGCCAGTAGATCCTTGACAGGTTACAATGAGCAGTTCTTC. Translating it yields CASRSLTGYNEQFF.

The V call is TRBV28, the J call TRBJ2-1, with D unclear. V was shortened by 7 bases and J by 9 bases, with 16 bases between the two germline ends. Germline V gene data show CDR1 as MDHEN and CDR2 as SYDVKM. The length of the CDR3 is 13 residues. The CDR3 DNA reads as TGTGCCAGCACCTCCCCGGGTTCCGCTGAGCAGTTCTTC. Its protein is CASTSPGSAEQFF.